The rows below give T cell receptor beta chains drawn from one sample of a study of beta chain features in type 1 diabetes. Profiled with immunoSEQ multiplex PCR; TCRdb holds only in-frame clones, not every one. This sample has around 310,000 clones, with approximately 13% found just once. Sequences were obtained from naive CD4+ T cells from blood. Source of these receptors: a woman in her late teens or twenties with type 1 diabetes. The CDR3 runs from the conserved cysteine through the conserved F or W. The D gene is left open where the match is weak. A row's size may be missing; if present it is once, few, many or a size class.

clone size: few; D gene: .; V gene: TRBV7-9; J gene: TRBJ2-1; CDR3 DNA: TGTGCCAGCAGCCTCGACAGCTCCTACAATGAGCAGTTCTTC; CDR3 protein: CASSLDSSYNEQFF
clone size: .; D gene: TRBD2; V gene: TRBV15; J gene: TRBJ2-5; CDR3 DNA: TGTGCCACCAGCGCCAGGTCGCGGGAGACGGTAGAGACCCAGTACTTC; CDR3 protein: CATSARSRETVETQYF
clone size: .; D gene: TRBD1; V gene: TRBV14; J gene: TRBJ1-2; CDR3 DNA: TGTGCCAGCAGCCCCTGGACAGGGGGCGGCTATGGCTACACCTTC; CDR3 protein: CASSPWTGGGYGYTF
clone size: few; D gene: .; V gene: TRBV19; J gene: TRBJ2-6; CDR3 DNA: TGTGCCAGTAGTATACTAGCGCAGCTCTCTGGGGCCAACGTCCTGACTTTC; CDR3 protein: CASSILAQLSGANVLTF
clone size: few; D gene: TRBD2; V gene: TRBV7-9; J gene: TRBJ2-3; CDR3 DNA: TGTGCCAGCAGCTTAAAGGTAGCGGGGACAGATACGCAGTATTTT; CDR3 protein: CASSLKVAGTDTQYF
clone size: .; D gene: .; V gene: TRBV18; J gene: TRBJ2-1; CDR3 DNA: TGTGCCAGCTCACCTGGAAGCGGCCCGAGCTCCTACAATGAGCAGTTCTTC; CDR3 protein: CASSPGSGPSSYNEQFF
clone size: .; D gene: .; V gene: TRBV7-9; J gene: TRBJ2-1; CDR3 DNA: TGTGCCAGCAGCTTAGCGGGAGCGAGCAATGAGCAGTTCTTC; CDR3 protein: CASSLAGASNEQFF
clone size: few; D gene: .; V gene: TRBV19; J gene: TRBJ2-1; CDR3 DNA: TGTGCCTCTGGGCTCGACCGGGTCAGGGCCGGTGAGCAGTTCTTC; CDR3 protein: CASGLDRVRAGEQFF
clone size: few; D gene: TRBD1; V gene: TRBV5-1; J gene: TRBJ2-5; CDR3 DNA: TGCGCCAGCAGCCTAGGGGGCAGCCAAGAGACCCAGTACTTC; CDR3 protein: CASSLGGSQETQYF
clone size: .; D gene: TRBD1; V gene: TRBV28; J gene: TRBJ1-1; CDR3 DNA: TGTGCCAGCAGTTCCGGACAGGGACACACTGAAGCTTTCTTT; CDR3 protein: CASSSGQGHTEAFF
clone size: .; D gene: TRBD1; V gene: TRBV18; J gene: TRBJ2-5; CDR3 DNA: TGTGCCAGCTCTCCCGGACAGGCTGGAGAGACCCAGTACTTC; CDR3 protein: CASSPGQAGETQYF
clone size: few; D gene: .; V gene: TRBV9; J gene: TRBJ2-6; CDR3 DNA: TGTGCCAGCAGCGTAGTGAGCCCCGGGGCCAACGTCCTGACTTTC; CDR3 protein: CASSVVSPGANVLTF
clone size: .; D gene: TRBD1; V gene: TRBV19; J gene: TRBJ1-3; CDR3 DNA: TGTGCCAGTAGTATCGTCCGGGACAGAGGAAACACCATATATTTT; CDR3 protein: CASSIVRDRGNTIYF
clone size: .; D gene: .; V gene: TRBV9; J gene: TRBJ1-5; CDR3 DNA: TGTGCCAGCAGCGCGGATCCTAACAGTAATCAGCCCCAGCATTTT; CDR3 protein: CASSADPNSNQPQHF
clone size: few; D gene: TRBD1; V gene: TRBV30; J gene: TRBJ1-2; CDR3 DNA: TGTGCCCAAGGGGGCCCAACCTACGGCTACACCTTC; CDR3 protein: CAQGGPTYGYTF
clone size: .; D gene: TRBD1; V gene: TRBV19; J gene: TRBJ1-5; CDR3 DNA: TGTGCCAGTTTAGGGACAGGGGTTCGCCAGAGCCAGCCCCAGCATTTT; CDR3 protein: CASLGTGVRQSQPQHF
clone size: few; D gene: TRBD1; V gene: TRBV27; J gene: TRBJ1-2; CDR3 DNA: TGTGCCAGCAGTTTGGACAGGGGCTATGGCTACACCTTC; CDR3 protein: CASSLDRGYGYTF
clone size: .; D gene: .; V gene: TRBV7-9; J gene: TRBJ1-1; CDR3 DNA: TGTGCCAGCAGCCCACCACAGGACATGAACACTGAAGCTTTCTTT; CDR3 protein: CASSPPQDMNTEAFF
clone size: .; D gene: .; V gene: TRBV9; J gene: TRBJ1-2; CDR3 DNA: TGTGCCAGCAGCGTAGGTCCACTCCGTGACTATGGCTACACCTTC; CDR3 protein: CASSVGPLRDYGYTF
clone size: few; D gene: TRBD1; V gene: TRBV7-2; J gene: TRBJ2-5; CDR3 DNA: TGTGCCAGCAGCTTCTACAGGGGTGAAGAGACCCAGTACTTC; CDR3 protein: CASSFYRGEETQYF
clone size: .; D gene: .; V gene: TRBV4-3; J gene: TRBJ2-1; CDR3 DNA: TGCGCCAGCAGCCAAGGTGCGAGCCTAGGTCAGTTCTTC; CDR3 protein: CASSQGASLGQFF
clone size: .; D gene: .; V gene: TRBV5-1; J gene: TRBJ2-7; CDR3 DNA: TGCGCCAGCAGCTTGGCCCAAACAGGGTGGGCGTACGAGCAGTACTTC; CDR3 protein: CASSLAQTGWAYEQYF
clone size: .; D gene: .; V gene: TRBV18; J gene: TRBJ1-2; CDR3 DNA: TGTGCCAGCTCAAGTTCGTCGGACACCAGCTATGGCTACACCTTC; CDR3 protein: CASSSSSDTSYGYTF
clone size: few; D gene: .; V gene: TRBV20-1; J gene: TRBJ2-7; CDR3 DNA: TGCAGTGCTCGACTAGATTACGAGCAGTACTTC; CDR3 protein: CSARLDYEQYF
clone size: .; D gene: TRBD2; V gene: TRBV5-1; J gene: TRBJ2-7; CDR3 DNA: TGCGCCAGCAGCTTTAGCGGGGGGATCTACGAGCAGTACTTC; CDR3 protein: CASSFSGGIYEQYF
clone size: .; D gene: .; V gene: TRBV30; J gene: TRBJ2-7; CDR3 DNA: TGTGCCTGGATGAAAAGGGAGGCCTACGAGCAGTACTTC; CDR3 protein: CAWMKREAYEQYF
clone size: .; D gene: TRBD1; V gene: TRBV9; J gene: TRBJ2-1; CDR3 DNA: TGTGCCAGCAGCGTAGTCGGGACAGTACTTAATGAGCAGTTCTTC; CDR3 protein: CASSVVGTVLNEQFF
clone size: few; D gene: TRBD2; V gene: TRBV5-4; J gene: TRBJ2-5; CDR3 DNA: TGTGCCAGCAGCCCCCGGGAGGGGGGGGAGACCCAGTACTTC; CDR3 protein: CASSPREGGETQYF
clone size: few; D gene: .; V gene: TRBV28; J gene: TRBJ2-3; CDR3 DNA: TGTGCCAGCAGTCAGGGATCCAGACCAGATACGCAGTATTTT; CDR3 protein: CASSQGSRPDTQYF
clone size: .; D gene: .; V gene: TRBV4-1; J gene: TRBJ2-3; CDR3 DNA: TGCGCCAGCAGCCAAGACGGGTACACAGATACGCAGTATTTT; CDR3 protein: CASSQDGYTDTQYF
clone size: .; D gene: .; V gene: TRBV18; J gene: TRBJ1-1; CDR3 DNA: TGTGCCAGCTCACCCACCGGGCTAGCGGCTTTCTTT; CDR3 protein: CASSPTGLAAFF
clone size: .; D gene: .; V gene: TRBV11-2; J gene: TRBJ2-7; CDR3 DNA: TGTGCCAGCACCGGGACCAGGGGGGCCTACGAGCAGTACTTC; CDR3 protein: CASTGTRGAYEQYF
clone size: .; D gene: .; V gene: TRBV29-1; J gene: TRBJ2-7; CDR3 DNA: TGCAGCGTTGAAGTTGAAGCCCACGAGCAGTACTTC; CDR3 protein: CSVEVEAHEQYF
clone size: few; D gene: TRBD1; V gene: TRBV9; J gene: TRBJ2-3; CDR3 DNA: TGTGCCAGCAGCGCCCGACAGGGTAGCTCAGATACGCAGTATTTT; CDR3 protein: CASSARQGSSDTQYF
clone size: few; D gene: TRBD1; V gene: TRBV5-1; J gene: TRBJ2-1; CDR3 DNA: TGCGCCAGCAGCTTGGCCTCCGGGACAGGGGGGTTCTTC; CDR3 protein: CASSLASGTGGFF
clone size: .; D gene: .; V gene: TRBV5-4; J gene: TRBJ2-1; CDR3 DNA: TGTGCCAGCAGCTTGCAGGTCCACAATGAGCAGTTCTTC; CDR3 protein: CASSLQVHNEQFF
clone size: .; D gene: .; V gene: TRBV27; J gene: TRBJ2-1; CDR3 DNA: TGTGCCAGCAGTCCCTTCGGCTCCTACAATGAGCAGTTCTTC; CDR3 protein: CASSPFGSYNEQFF
clone size: .; D gene: TRBD1; V gene: TRBV28; J gene: TRBJ1-5; CDR3 DNA: TGTGCCAGCAGAGCCACAGGGGGTCAGCCCCAGCATTTT; CDR3 protein: CASRATGGQPQHF
clone size: few; D gene: .; V gene: TRBV5-4; J gene: TRBJ2-1; CDR3 DNA: TGTGCCAGCAGCCCAAGCGGGCGTAGCGACCTTGAGCAGTTCTTC; CDR3 protein: CASSPSGRSDLEQFF
clone size: .; D gene: .; V gene: TRBV6-1; J gene: TRBJ1-5; CDR3 DNA: TGTGCCAGCAGTGATACAGGCCATAGCAATCAGCCCCAGCATTTT; CDR3 protein: CASSDTGHSNQPQHF
clone size: many; D gene: .; V gene: TRBV13; J gene: TRBJ2-1; CDR3 DNA: TGTGCCAGCAGCCTAGAGGAGGAGCAGTTCTTC; CDR3 protein: CASSLEEEQFF
clone size: few; D gene: TRBD1; V gene: TRBV29-1; J gene: TRBJ1-1; CDR3 DNA: TGCAGCGCCCCGGGACAGGGGATCACTGAAGCTTTCTTT; CDR3 protein: CSAPGQGITEAFF
clone size: few; D gene: .; V gene: TRBV11-3; J gene: TRBJ1-1; CDR3 DNA: TGTGCCAGCAGCCCCAGGACACAGAACACTGAAGCTTTCTTT; CDR3 protein: CASSPRTQNTEAFF
clone size: few; D gene: .; V gene: TRBV28; J gene: TRBJ2-7; CDR3 DNA: TGTGCCAGCAGTGACAGGTCCAACAAGGCATTCTACGAGCAGTACTTC; CDR3 protein: CASSDRSNKAFYEQYF
clone size: few; D gene: TRBD1; V gene: TRBV23-1; J gene: TRBJ1-1; CDR3 DNA: TGCGCCAGCAGTCACCGCCGGACAGGGTTTATGAACACTGAAGCTTTCTTT; CDR3 protein: CASSHRRTGFMNTEAFF
clone size: .; D gene: TRBD1; V gene: TRBV30; J gene: TRBJ2-7; CDR3 DNA: TGTGCCTCCGGACAGGGCGGGCAGTACTTC; CDR3 protein: CASGQGGQYF
clone size: .; D gene: TRBD2; V gene: TRBV11-2; J gene: TRBJ2-3; CDR3 DNA: TGTGCCAGCAATAGGGGACTAGCGGGGTTCACAGATACGCAGTATTTT; CDR3 protein: CASNRGLAGFTDTQYF
clone size: .; D gene: .; V gene: TRBV21-1; J gene: TRBJ1-2; CDR3 DNA: TGTGCCGCGGCAGTCTATGGCTACACCTTC; CDR3 protein: CAAAVYGYTF
clone size: few; D gene: TRBD2; V gene: TRBV11-2; J gene: TRBJ2-1; CDR3 DNA: TGTGCCAGCAGCTTAGGGTTAGCGGGATTCAATGAGCAGTTCTTC; CDR3 protein: CASSLGLAGFNEQFF
clone size: few; D gene: .; V gene: TRBV19; J gene: TRBJ2-1; CDR3 DNA: TGTGCCAGTAGTCCCCGGGTCAATGAGCAGTTCTTC; CDR3 protein: CASSPRVNEQFF
clone size: few; D gene: .; V gene: TRBV10-3; J gene: TRBJ2-1; CDR3 DNA: TGTGCCATCAGTGAGTCGTTGCGCAATGAGCAGTTCTTC; CDR3 protein: CAISESLRNEQFF
clone size: few; D gene: .; V gene: TRBV28; J gene: TRBJ2-1; CDR3 DNA: TGTGCCAGCAGCTTTTACAATGAGCAGTTCTTC; CDR3 protein: CASSFYNEQFF
clone size: .; D gene: .; V gene: TRBV20-1; J gene: TRBJ2-3; CDR3 DNA: TGCAGTTTCGGCACAGATACGCAGTATTTT; CDR3 protein: CSFGTDTQYF
clone size: .; D gene: TRBD1; V gene: TRBV5-6; J gene: TRBJ2-3; CDR3 DNA: TGTGCCAGCAGCCAGGGACAGGGGGCAACAGATACGCAGTATTTT; CDR3 protein: CASSQGQGATDTQYF
clone size: .; D gene: .; V gene: TRBV5-1; J gene: TRBJ1-1; CDR3 DNA: TGCGCCAGCTCCGGCGGCAGGGGGAACACTGAAGCTTTCTTT; CDR3 protein: CASSGGRGNTEAFF
clone size: few; D gene: TRBD2; V gene: TRBV30; J gene: TRBJ2-1; CDR3 DNA: TGTGCCTGCCAGACTAGCGGGGCCTACAATGAGCAGTTCTTC; CDR3 protein: CACQTSGAYNEQFF
clone size: .; D gene: TRBD2; V gene: TRBV7-2; J gene: TRBJ2-7; CDR3 DNA: TGTGCCAGCAGCTTAGGGACTAGCGGATCCTACGAGCAGTACTTC; CDR3 protein: CASSLGTSGSYEQYF
clone size: few; D gene: .; V gene: TRBV4-2; J gene: TRBJ2-1; CDR3 DNA: TGTGCCACCTTCATGAAGAGTCAAGATGAGCAGTTCTTC; CDR3 protein: CATFMKSQDEQFF